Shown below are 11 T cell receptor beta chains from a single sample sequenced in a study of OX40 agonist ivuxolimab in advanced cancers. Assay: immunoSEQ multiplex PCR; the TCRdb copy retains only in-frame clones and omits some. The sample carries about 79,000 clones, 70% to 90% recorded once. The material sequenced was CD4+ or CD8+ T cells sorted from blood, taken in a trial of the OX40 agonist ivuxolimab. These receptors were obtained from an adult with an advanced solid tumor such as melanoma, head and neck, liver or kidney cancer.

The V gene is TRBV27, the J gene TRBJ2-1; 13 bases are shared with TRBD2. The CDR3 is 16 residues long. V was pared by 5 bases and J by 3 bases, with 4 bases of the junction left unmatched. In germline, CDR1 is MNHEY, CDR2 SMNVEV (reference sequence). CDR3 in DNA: TGTGCCAGCAGTCCGAGGACTAGCGGGAGCTACAATGAGCAGTTCTTC. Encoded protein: CASSPRTSGSYNEQFF.

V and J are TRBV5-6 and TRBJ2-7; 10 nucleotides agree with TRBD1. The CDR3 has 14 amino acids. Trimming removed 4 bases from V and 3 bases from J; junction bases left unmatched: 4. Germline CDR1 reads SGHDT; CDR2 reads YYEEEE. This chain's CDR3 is CASSPGQGYYEQYF. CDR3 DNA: TGTGCCAGCAGCCCGGGACAGGGGTACTACGAGCAGTACTTC.

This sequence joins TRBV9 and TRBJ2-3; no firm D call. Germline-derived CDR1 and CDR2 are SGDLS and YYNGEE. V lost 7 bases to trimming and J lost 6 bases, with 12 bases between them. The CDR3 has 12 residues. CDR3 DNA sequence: TGTGCCAGCGGAGACTTGGCGGATACGCAGTATTTT. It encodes CASGDLADTQYF. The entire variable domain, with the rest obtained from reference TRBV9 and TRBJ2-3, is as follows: DSGVTQTPKHLITATGQRVTLRCSPRSGDLSVYWYQQSLDQGLQFLIQYYNGEERAKGNILERFSAQQFPDLHSELNLSSLELGDSALYFCASGDLADTQYFGPGTRLTVL.

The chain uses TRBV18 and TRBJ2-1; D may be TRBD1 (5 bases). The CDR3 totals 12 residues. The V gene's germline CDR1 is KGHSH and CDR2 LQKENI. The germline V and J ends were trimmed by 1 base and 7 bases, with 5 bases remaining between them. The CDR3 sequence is CASSPQGNEQFF. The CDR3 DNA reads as TGTGCCAGCTCACCACAGGGGAATGAGCAGTTCTTC.

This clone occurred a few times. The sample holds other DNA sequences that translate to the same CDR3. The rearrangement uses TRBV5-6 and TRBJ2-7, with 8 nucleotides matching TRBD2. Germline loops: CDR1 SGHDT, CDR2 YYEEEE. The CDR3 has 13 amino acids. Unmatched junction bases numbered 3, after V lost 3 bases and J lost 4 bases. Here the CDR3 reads CASSSGGFYEQYF. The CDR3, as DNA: TGTGCCAGCAGCTCGGGGGGGTTTTACGAGCAGTACTTC.

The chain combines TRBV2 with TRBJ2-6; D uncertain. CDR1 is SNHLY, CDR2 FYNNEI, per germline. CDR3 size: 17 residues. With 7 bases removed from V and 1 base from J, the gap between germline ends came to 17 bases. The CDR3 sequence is CASTPHQVRSGANVLTF. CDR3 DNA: TGTGCCAGCACTCCCCACCAGGTTCGGTCTGGGGCCAACGTCCTGACTTTC.

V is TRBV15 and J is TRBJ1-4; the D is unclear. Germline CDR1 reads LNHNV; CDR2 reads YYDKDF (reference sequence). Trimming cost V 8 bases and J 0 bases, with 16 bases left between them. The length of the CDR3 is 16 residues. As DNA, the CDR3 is TGTGCCACCGGGGAAAGTAATACAGCAACTAATGAAAAACTGTTTTTT. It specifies CATGESNTATNEKLFF.

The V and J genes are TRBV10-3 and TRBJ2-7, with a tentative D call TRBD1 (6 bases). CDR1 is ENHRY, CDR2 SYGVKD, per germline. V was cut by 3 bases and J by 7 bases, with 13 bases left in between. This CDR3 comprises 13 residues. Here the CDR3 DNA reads TGTGCCATCAGTGACCAGGGGTCGAGAGAGCAGTACTTC. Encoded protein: CAISDQGSREQYF.

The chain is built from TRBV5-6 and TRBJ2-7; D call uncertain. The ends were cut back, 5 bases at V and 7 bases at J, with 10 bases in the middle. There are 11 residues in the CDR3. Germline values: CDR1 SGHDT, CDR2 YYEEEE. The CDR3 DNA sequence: TGTGCCAGCAGTCTTCTCGTGGAGCAGTACTTC. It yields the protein CASSLLVEQYF.

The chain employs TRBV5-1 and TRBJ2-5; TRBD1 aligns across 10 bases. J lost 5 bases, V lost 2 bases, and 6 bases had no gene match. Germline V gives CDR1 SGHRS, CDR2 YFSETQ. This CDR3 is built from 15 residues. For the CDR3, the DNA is TGCGCCAGCAGCTTTTCCGACAGGGGGCAGGAGACCCAGTACTTC. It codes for CASSFSDRGQETQYF.

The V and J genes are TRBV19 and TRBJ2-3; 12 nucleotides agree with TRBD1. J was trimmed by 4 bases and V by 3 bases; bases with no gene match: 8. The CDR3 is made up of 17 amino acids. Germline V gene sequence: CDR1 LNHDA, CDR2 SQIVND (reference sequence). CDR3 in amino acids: CASSMFVGTGGADTQYF. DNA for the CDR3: TGTGCCAGTAGTATGTTTGTAGGGACAGGGGGCGCAGATACGCAGTATTTT.